This T cell receptor (beta chain) was observed in a study of cytomegalovirus exposure and HLA in healthy donors. Study-level findings and limits: Cytomegalovirus association was assigned to around 150 TCR beta chains. Using the classifier, cytomegalovirus status was reportedly diagnosed with high specificity and sensitivity.

The CDR3 runs 15 residues. The V and J ends lost 5 bases and 7 bases, in that order; junction bases with no gene match: 10. The germline CDR1 and CDR2 sequences are GTSNPN and SVGIG (reference sequence). The PCR was carried out with 60 Vbeta primers and 13 Jbeta primers. Using immunoSEQ multiplex PCR, the repertoire was profiled, and TCRdb retains in-frame clones only, with some absent. The sample includes about 110,000 clones. To note about this clone: What it binds is not known.

The TCR originated in a man between 40 and 49 years old in good health and CMV-seropositive. The sequencing input was PBMCs. The J gene is TRBJ2-1, the V gene TRBV30; 11 positions match TRBD2. In DNA form, the CDR3 reads TGTGCCTGGGGAAGAGAGGGACTAGCGGCAAATGAGCAGTTCTTC. Amino acid sequence: CAWGREGLAANEQFF. The complete variable domain, with remaining parts taken from reference TRBV30 and TRBJ2-1, reads SQTIHQWPATLVQPVGSPLSLECTVEGTSNPNLYWYRQAAGRGLQLLFYSVGIGQISSEVPQNLSASRPQDRQFILSSKKLLLSDSGFYLCAWGREGLAANEQFFGPGTRLTVL.